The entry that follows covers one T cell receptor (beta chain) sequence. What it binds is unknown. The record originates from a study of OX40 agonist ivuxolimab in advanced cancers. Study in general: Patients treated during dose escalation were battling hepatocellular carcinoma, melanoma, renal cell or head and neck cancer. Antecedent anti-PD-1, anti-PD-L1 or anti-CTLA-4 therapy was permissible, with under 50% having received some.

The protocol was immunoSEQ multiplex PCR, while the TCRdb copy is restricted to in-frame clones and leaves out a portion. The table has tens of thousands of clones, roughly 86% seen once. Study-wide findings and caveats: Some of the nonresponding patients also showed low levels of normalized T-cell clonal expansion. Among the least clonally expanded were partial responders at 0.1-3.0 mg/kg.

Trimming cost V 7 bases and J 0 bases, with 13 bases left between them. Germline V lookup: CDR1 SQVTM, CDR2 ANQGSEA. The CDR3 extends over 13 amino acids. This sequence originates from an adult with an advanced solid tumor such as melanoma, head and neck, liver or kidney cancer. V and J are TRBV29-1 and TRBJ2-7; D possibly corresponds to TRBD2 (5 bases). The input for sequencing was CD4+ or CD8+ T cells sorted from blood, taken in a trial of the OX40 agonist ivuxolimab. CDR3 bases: TGCAGCGCGCGTGGAGGTGGCTCCTACGAGCAGTACTTC. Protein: CSARGGGSYEQYF.